This T cell receptor beta chain was sequenced in a study of radiotherapy plus CTLA-4 blockade in lung cancer. About the study: Among enrolled patients, over 15% responded and about 30% achieved disease control.

V lost 6 bases and J lost 4; bases outside the gene matches: 8. Germline CDR1 is MNHNS and CDR2 is SASEGT. The CDR3 has 15 residues. This clone was recorded once. Its cognate antigen is unknown. Findings of the study overall: Response was reportedly best predicted by early blood T cell clone dynamics, with interferon-beta. Radiotherapy with ipilimumab was followed by blood expansion of tumor-derived clones.

Some clones are missing from TCRdb's copy, which holds only in-frame ones; the method was immunoSEQ multiplex PCR. The table records approximately 47,000 clones, around 63% of them present only once. The sequence derives from a human donor with non-small cell lung cancer who had a partial response to radiotherapy plus ipilimumab. This chain joins TRBV6-1 and TRBJ2-3; 9 nucleotides align to TRBD2. The sample in question was peripheral blood, obtained from a patient treated with radiotherapy plus ipilimumab. CDR3 nucleotide sequence: TGTGCCAGCAGAGTTAGCGGGGGAGGGCCAGATACGCAGTATTTT. This encodes CASRVSGGGPDTQYF.